Presented here are 7 T cell receptor beta chains from one specimen sequenced in a study of regulatory T cells in long-lasting Graves disease. As for time point: newly diagnosed GD, antithyroid drugs for less than 3 months. Researchers made the TCR library from RNA that was extracted from PBMCs. The TCR beta library used iRepertoire HTBI primers with Arm-PCR amplification of CDR3. In TCRdb, the multiplex PCR reads were re-called with MiXCR into one record per CDR3 protein. This sample yields a few hundred thousand distinct CDR3 sequences, of which around 15% are seen a single time; roughly a sixth belongs to the top ten. This same sample was also taken into another study, of T cells in Graves' hyperthyroidism and ophthalmopathy.

The sequences come from peripheral blood mononuclear cells (PBMCs), collected at new diagnosis, from a patient treated with antithyroid drugs. These receptor sequences come from a woman aged 45-65 years with Graves disease.

This clonotype was seen repeatedly, ten times or more. This chain joins TRBV11-2 and TRBJ2-3, with D tentatively TRBD2 (6 bases). The V gene's germline CDR1 is SGHAT and CDR2 FQNNGV. The CDR3 is 16 residues long. V was pared by 1 base and J by 1 base, with 12 bases between. This CDR3 is CASSLVPGVGTDTQYF. CDR3 nucleotide sequence: TGTGCCAGCAGCTTAGTACCGGGAGTGGGCACAGATACGCAGTATTTT.

This clonotype was observed at least ten times. V is TRBV7-3 and J is TRBJ2-2; TRBD2 aligns across 7 bases. Germline V gene data show CDR1 as SGHTA and CDR2 as FQGTGA. Losses at the gene ends were 2 bases for V and 4 bases for J; bases not matched to a gene: 4. This CDR3 is built from 15 residues. The CDR3 sequence is CASSLVGGPTGELFF. The CDR3 DNA sequence: TGTGCCAGCAGCTTAGTGGGAGGGCCCACCGGGGAGCTGTTTTTT.

To note about this clonotype: A much larger clone differs by one base, so this may be a read error. The CDR3 DNA sequence: TGTGCCAGCAGTTTTACGGTAGGGACGAGCGAGCAGTACTTC. Its protein is CASSFTVGTSEQYF. The chain uses TRBV10-3 and TRBJ2-7; D is perhaps TRBD1 or TRBD2 (5 bases each). Germline V CDR1 and CDR2: ENHRY, SYGVKD. The CDR3 loop spans 14 amino acids.

This clonotype was seen ten or more times. The rearrangement uses TRBV12-3 or TRBV12-4 and TRBJ1-2, with TRBD1 identical over 7 bases. V dropped 5 bases and J dropped 6; count of bases not matched to a gene: 9. The length of the CDR3 is 14 residues. Here the CDR3 reads CASSPQQGSDGYTF. CDR3 bases: TGTGCCAGCAGTCCGCAACAGGGGTCCGATGGCTACACCTTC.

This clonotype was recorded at least ten times. The chain combines TRBV5-1 with TRBJ2-7; either TRBD1 or TRBD2 may supply D (5 bases each). The CDR3 sequence is 15 residues long. Per the germline V gene, CDR1 is SGHRS and CDR2 is YFSETQ. Trimming took 1 base from V and 6 from J, leaving 17 bases between them. The DNA of the CDR3 is TGCGCCAGCAGCTTGAGTCAGGGACCATTTCGCGAGCAGTACTTC. Its translation: CASSLSQGPFREQYF.

The table lists this clonotype with many counts. The V and J genes are TRBV5-1 and TRBJ2-7; 8 bases line up with TRBD2. CDR3 length: 17 amino acids. V was clipped by 3 bases and J by 3 bases; unmatched bases: 14. The germline gives CDR1 SGHRS, CDR2 YFSETQ. As DNA, the CDR3 is TGCGCCAGCAGCTCACAAGTCTTAGCGGGAATGGGCTACGAGCAGTACTTC. Translating it yields CASSSQVLAGMGYEQYF.

This clonotype turned up a few times. The V gene is TRBV7-3, the J gene TRBJ2-4, with 8 bases matching TRBD2. V shed 10 bases, J shed 0 bases, and the junction held 5 bases outside the gene matches. Germline values: CDR1 SGHTA, CDR2 FQGTGA. CDR3 length: 14 amino acids. Here the CDR3 reads CATVAGLAKNIQYF. CDR3 coding DNA: TGTGCCACGGTAGCGGGACTAGCCAAAAACATTCAGTACTTC.